Sequencing of this T cell receptor beta chain was carried out in a study of blood T cell repertoires in COVID-19. As for the study in general: Samples of COVID-19 (acute and convalescent) were obtained from the United States, Italy and Spain. In each case, the material was cDNA or gDNA derived from T cells, B-cell-depleted T cells, or PBMCs.

This CDR3 contains 13 residues. Germline CDR1 reads SGHRS; CDR2 reads YFSETQ. Trimming cost V 5 bases and J 9 bases; bases outside gene matches: 4. Per the original methods: Amplifying reference gene primers gave estimates of nucleated cell counts. Generated by immunoSEQ multiplex PCR, the TCRdb table keeps only in-frame clones and is missing some. From that table come the V and J calls and clone size; the DNA was used to work out D and trimming. The data contain 110,000 or so clones, approximately 84% of them singletons. This clonotype was sampled from a man in his forties with acute or convalescent COVID-19. The specimen sequenced was peripheral blood. The rearrangement links TRBV5-1 to TRBJ2-3; 12 bases align to TRBD2. The CDR3 sequence: CASSLTSGGTQYF. CDR3 sequence (DNA): TGCGCCAGCAGTCTTACTAGCGGGGGGACGCAGTATTTT.